This is a list of T cell receptor beta chains from one sample in a study of PD-1 blockade in classical Hodgkin lymphoma. The data were produced by immunoSEQ multiplex PCR, yet TCRdb's version contains in-frame clones alone and is incomplete. The table shows 6,000 to 7,500 clones, with roughly 70% occurring only once. The sample in question was peripheral blood mononuclear cells (PBMCs), obtained before the fourth cycle of nivolumab. Source of these receptors: a human donor with classical Hodgkin lymphoma. Each CDR3 is given with its conserved first and last residue. The D gene is left open where the match is weak. Not every row has a clone size; where given, it reads once, few, many or a size class.

TRBV5-1,NA,TRBJ2-5,NA,TGCGCCAGCAGCCGGACAGTTCAAGAGACCCAGTACTTC,CASSRTVQETQYF
TRBV6-5,NA,TRBJ2-2,TRBD1,TGTGCCATCGGATCAAGGACAGGACAGACCGGGGAGCTGTTTTTT,CAIGSRTGQTGELFF
TRBV2,medium-sized,TRBJ2-1,NA,TGTGCCAGCAGTGGGACCCAGACGCTAAGCGATGAGCAGTTCTTC,CASSGTQTLSDEQFF
TRBV19,NA,TRBJ1-5,NA,TGTGCCAGTAACCCCGGACAGACCTATAGCAATCAGCCCCAGCATTTT,CASNPGQTYSNQPQHF
TRBV4-2,few,TRBJ2-1,NA,TGTGCCAGCAGCCAAGAGTGGAGCTCCTACAATGAGCAGTTCTTC,CASSQEWSSYNEQFF
TRBV18,few,TRBJ1-1,NA,TGTGCCAGCTCACCATATAACTTGATTTCCAACACTGAAGCTTTCTTT,CASSPYNLISNTEAFF
TRBV6-5,NA,TRBJ2-1,TRBD2,TGTGCCACCAAACTAGCGGACCTATACAATGAGCAGTTCTTC,CATKLADLYNEQFF
TRBV28,once,TRBJ1-5,NA,TGTGCCAGCAGTTTATCCGGGGGGGCAAGGCAGCCCCAGCATTTT,CASSLSGGARQPQHF
TRBV18,NA,TRBJ1-1,NA,TGTGCCAGCTCACCTACAACATGGGCCACTGAAGCTTTCTTT,CASSPTTWATEAFF
TRBV7-3,NA,TRBJ2-3,NA,TGTGCCAGCAGCCAACTAGCCACAGATACGCAGTATTTT,CASSQLATDTQYF
TRBV27,NA,TRBJ1-5,NA,TGTGCCAGCAGGGAAACCACGGGGGCGCCCCTTCAGCCCCAGCATTTT,CASRETTGAPLQPQHF
TRBV10-3,NA,TRBJ1-5,NA,TGTGCCATCAGTGAGCGGGGTCGAGGGGAGCCCCAGCATTTT,CAISERGRGEPQHF
TRBV7-9,NA,TRBJ1-1,NA,TGTGCCAGCAGCCTGGCGCAAGGCACTGAAGCTTTCTTT,CASSLAQGTEAFF
TRBV5-1,NA,TRBJ2-5,TRBD2,TGCGCCAGCCGGGGGGACTTCCAAGAGACCCAGTACTTC,CASRGDFQETQYF
TRBV6-6,few,TRBJ2-7,NA,TGTGCCAGCAGTTACTCGCGTCGCGGCTACGAGCAGTACTTC,CASSYSRRGYEQYF
TRBV2,NA,TRBJ2-1,NA,TGTGCCAGCCTGGCGGAGAGCTCCTACAATGAGCAGTTCTTC,CASLAESSYNEQFF
TRBV29-1,NA,TRBJ1-1,TRBD1,TGCAGCGTTGATATACAGGGGATCGGTGAAGCTTTCTTT,CSVDIQGIGEAFF
TRBV6-6,once,TRBJ1-4,NA,TGTGCCAGCAGTTACGGTCAGGGGAATGAAAAACTGTTTTTT,CASSYGQGNEKLFF
TRBV7-8,NA,TRBJ2-4,NA,TGTGCCAGCAGCTTAGGGTCCGGGGTACTAGCCAAAAACATTCAGTACTTC,CASSLGSGVLAKNIQYF
TRBV7-2,NA,TRBJ1-2,NA,TGTGCCAGCAGGGGGCTGACCTATGGCTACACCTTC,CASRGLTYGYTF
TRBV19,NA,TRBJ1-2,TRBD1,TGTGCCACCATAGGACAGGGGGCAGGTGGCTACACCTTC,CATIGQGAGGYTF
TRBV29-1,NA,TRBJ2-1,NA,TGCAGCGTTTTAACGGGAGTCTCCTACAATGAGCAGTTCTTC,CSVLTGVSYNEQFF